A selection of T cell receptor beta chains follows, all from one sample in a study of blood T cell repertoires in COVID-19. TCRdb's copy holds only in-frame clones and misses some; the assay was immunoSEQ multiplex PCR. The sample has 250,000 or so clones, roughly nine tenths seen once. The material sequenced was peripheral blood. The receptors stem from a man aged 35-49 years with active or convalescent COVID-19. CDR3s include the opening cysteine and the closing phenylalanine or tryptophan.

V	CDR3
TRBV19	CASSIEGQGSQHF
TRBV30	CAWRALAGYTGELFF
TRBV5-1	CASRPTGLNTEAFF
TRBV7-9	CASSLDGGEWTEAFF
TRBV10-3	CAISEGIANYGYTF
TRBV7-2	CASSLSPDRVTGELFF
TRBV12-3/TRBV12-4	CASGTGYEQYF
TRBV11-2	CASSLNVVRGNEQFF
TRBV3-1/TRBV3-2	CASSLELGSYEQYF
TRBV30	CASTGTTNYGYTF
TRBV6-2/TRBV6-3	CASSYEGGGPSYEQYF
TRBV27	CASSLRRNYGYTF
TRBV25-1	CASRDRGIDEQYF
TRBV2	CASGGGGERGGYTF
TRBV2	CALPRGDAGNTIYF
TRBV19	CASSPGQVKSYNEQFF
TRBV5-1	CASSSASGNNEQFF
TRBV9	CASSVGPGVSYGYTF
TRBV30	CAWTGVGNTIYF
TRBV10-1	CASRGLPTTGELFF
TRBV6-5	CASSPIGGANQPQHF
TRBV5-6	CASSSGTDVSGANVLTF
TRBV18	CASSISGSVYF
TRBV3-1/TRBV3-2	CASSLTGTDTQYF
TRBV24-1	CATSDGGIYEQYF
TRBV13	CASSPLKAGALTYNEQFF
TRBV5-5	CASSLDQGAFSPLHF
TRBV25-1	CASRSSGDGYAFF
TRBV28	CASGSRLLDTEAFF
TRBV13	CASSLGRDPDTQYF
TRBV7-9	CASSLVETGGSEAFF
TRBV12-5	CASAAEGNTGTGTRGQHF
TRBV14	CASSPTSWWRDRVGAFF
TRBV9	CASSLTGTAAEAFF
TRBV29-1	CSVRRENNSPLHF
TRBV21-1	CASSKGGSGGPCYEQYF
TRBV15	CATSRGQAPDTQYF
TRBV27	CASSLSPGGSEAFF